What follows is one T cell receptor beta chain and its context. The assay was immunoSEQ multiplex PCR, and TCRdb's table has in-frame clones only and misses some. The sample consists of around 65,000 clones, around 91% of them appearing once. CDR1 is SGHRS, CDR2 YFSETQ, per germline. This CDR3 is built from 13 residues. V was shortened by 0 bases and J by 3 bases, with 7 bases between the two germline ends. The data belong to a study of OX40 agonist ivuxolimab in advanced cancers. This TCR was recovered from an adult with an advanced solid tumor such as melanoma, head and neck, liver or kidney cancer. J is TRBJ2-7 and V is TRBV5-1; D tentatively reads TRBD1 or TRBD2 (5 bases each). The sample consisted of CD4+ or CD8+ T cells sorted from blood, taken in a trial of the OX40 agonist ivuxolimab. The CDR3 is CASSLGDGYEQYF. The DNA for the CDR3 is TGCGCCAGCAGCTTGGGGGACGGCTACGAGCAGTACTTC.